Listed below are T cell receptor beta chains from one sample, sequenced in a study of long-term antiretroviral therapy in people with HIV. Measured with immunoSEQ multiplex PCR; TCRdb has only the in-frame clones, and not every one. The table lists about 39,000 clones, more than 70% of them singletons. The specimen comprised unsorted PBMCs, sampled 3.1 years after starting antiretroviral therapy. The receptors derive from a woman in her forties or fifties with HIV. Both conserved end residues are part of each CDR3. The D gene is left open where the match is weak. The size of a clone is reported for some rows only, either as once, few or many, or as a class for expanded clones.

d_call: TRBD1
clone_size: .
cdr3_length: 11
j_call: TRBJ2-5
v_call: TRBV6-1
cdr3_aa: CASSEWTGSYF
cdr3_nt: TGTGCCAGCAGTGAATGGACAGGGAGTTACTTC

d_call: .
clone_size: .
cdr3_length: 16
j_call: TRBJ2-7
v_call: TRBV11-2
cdr3_aa: CASSLDSGAGAYEQYF
cdr3_nt: TGTGCCAGCAGCTTAGATTCGGGGGCAGGGGCCTACGAGCAGTACTTC

d_call: .
clone_size: .
cdr3_length: 14
j_call: TRBJ1-4
v_call: TRBV5-6
cdr3_aa: CASSLRSHNEKLFF
cdr3_nt: TGTGCCAGCAGCTTACGTTCTCATAATGAAAAACTGTTTTTT

d_call: .
clone_size: .
cdr3_length: 13
j_call: TRBJ1-2
v_call: TRBV19
cdr3_aa: CASSIDGGPSYTF
cdr3_nt: TGTGCCAGTAGTATAGATGGGGGGCCAAGCTACACCTTC

d_call: .
clone_size: .
cdr3_length: 14
j_call: TRBJ2-3
v_call: TRBV7-9
cdr3_aa: CASSLRQDTDTQYF
cdr3_nt: TGTGCCAGCAGCTTACGTCAGGACACAGATACGCAGTATTTT

d_call: .
clone_size: .
cdr3_length: 16
j_call: TRBJ2-2
v_call: TRBV5-1
cdr3_aa: CASSPTVIANTGELFF
cdr3_nt: TGCGCCAGCAGCCCGACAGTAATCGCGAACACCGGGGAGCTGTTTTTT

d_call: TRBD1
clone_size: .
cdr3_length: 12
j_call: TRBJ1-2
v_call: TRBV2
cdr3_aa: CASSQGNYGYTF
cdr3_nt: TGTGCCAGCTCACAGGGGAACTATGGCTACACCTTC

d_call: .
clone_size: .
cdr3_length: 15
j_call: TRBJ1-2
v_call: TRBV6-5
cdr3_aa: CASTPSRTRVGGYTF
cdr3_nt: TGTGCCAGCACTCCCTCCCGGACCCGTGTTGGAGGCTACACCTTC

d_call: .
clone_size: .
cdr3_length: 9
j_call: TRBJ1-4
v_call: TRBV21-1
cdr3_aa: CASSRAAVF
cdr3_nt: TGTGCCAGCAGCCGCGCCGCAGTTTTT

d_call: .
clone_size: .
cdr3_length: 18
j_call: TRBJ2-7
v_call: TRBV4-2
cdr3_aa: CASSQDLGVNLLFYEQYF
cdr3_nt: TGTGCCAGCAGCCAAGATTTAGGGGTCAACCTTTTGTTCTACGAGCAGTACTTC

d_call: .
clone_size: .
cdr3_length: 14
j_call: TRBJ2-7
v_call: TRBV18
cdr3_aa: CASSPGGPSYEQYF
cdr3_nt: TGTGCCAGCTCACCAGGGGGGCCGTCCTACGAGCAGTACTTC

d_call: TRBD1
clone_size: .
cdr3_length: 13
j_call: TRBJ1-2
v_call: TRBV7-3
cdr3_aa: CASSLAGGYGYTF
cdr3_nt: TGTGCCAGCAGCTTAGCAGGGGGGTATGGCTACACCTTC

d_call: .
clone_size: .
cdr3_length: 14
j_call: TRBJ2-1
v_call: TRBV4-3
cdr3_aa: CASSQDPGTYTQFF
cdr3_nt: TGCGCCAGCAGCCAAGATCCGGGGACATATACGCAGTTCTTC

d_call: TRBD1
clone_size: .
cdr3_length: 13
j_call: TRBJ2-7
v_call: TRBV7-9
cdr3_aa: CASSLKGAYEQYF
cdr3_nt: TGTGCCAGCAGCTTAAAGGGGGCTTACGAGCAGTACTTC

d_call: TRBD1
clone_size: few
cdr3_length: 15
j_call: TRBJ2-7
v_call: TRBV27
cdr3_aa: CASKTGDRNSYEQYF
cdr3_nt: TGTGCCAGTAAAACCGGGGACAGGAACTCCTACGAGCAGTACTTC

d_call: TRBD2
clone_size: .
cdr3_length: 16
j_call: TRBJ2-7
v_call: TRBV5-6
cdr3_aa: CASSLGTGLASYEQYF
cdr3_nt: TGTGCCAGCAGCTTGGGGACGGGACTAGCCTCCTACGAGCAGTACTTC

d_call: .
clone_size: .
cdr3_length: 14
j_call: TRBJ1-1
v_call: TRBV5-1
cdr3_aa: CASSLESGKTEAFF
cdr3_nt: TGCGCCAGCAGCTTGGAGTCAGGGAAAACTGAAGCTTTCTTT

d_call: .
clone_size: .
cdr3_length: 13
j_call: TRBJ2-4
v_call: TRBV5-4
cdr3_aa: CASSHGAKNIQYF
cdr3_nt: TGTGCCAGCAGCCATGGGGCCAAAAACATTCAGTACTTC

d_call: .
clone_size: .
cdr3_length: 16
j_call: TRBJ1-2
v_call: TRBV6-6
cdr3_aa: CASSYGAGGDGYGYTF
cdr3_nt: TGTGCCAGCAGTTATGGGGCGGGGGGGGATGGCTATGGCTACACCTTC

d_call: .
clone_size: .
cdr3_length: 13
j_call: TRBJ1-1
v_call: TRBV29-1
cdr3_aa: CSVPDSAGTEAFF
cdr3_nt: TGCAGCGTCCCGGACTCGGCGGGCACTGAAGCTTTCTTT